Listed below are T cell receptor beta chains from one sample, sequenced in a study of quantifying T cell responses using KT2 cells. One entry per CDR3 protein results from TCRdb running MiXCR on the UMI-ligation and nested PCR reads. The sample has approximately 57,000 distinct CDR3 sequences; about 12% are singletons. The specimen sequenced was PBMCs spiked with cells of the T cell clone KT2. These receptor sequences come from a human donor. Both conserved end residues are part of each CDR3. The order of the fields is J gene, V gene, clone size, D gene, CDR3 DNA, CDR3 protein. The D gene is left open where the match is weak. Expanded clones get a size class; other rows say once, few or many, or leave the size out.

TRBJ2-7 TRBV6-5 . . TGTGCCAGCAGTTCCAGGACTGACTCCTACGAGCAGTACTTC CASSSRTDSYEQYF
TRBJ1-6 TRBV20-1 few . TGCAGTGCCCTCTCTCCAATCTATAATTCACCCCTCCACTTT CSALSPIYNSPLHF
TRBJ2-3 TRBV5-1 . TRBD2 TGCGCCAGCAGCTTGACTAGCGGGAAGACAGATACGCAGTATTTT CASSLTSGKTDTQYF
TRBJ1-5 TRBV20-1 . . TGCAGTGCTAGGGCAGGGAATCAGCCCCAGCATTTT CSARAGNQPQHF
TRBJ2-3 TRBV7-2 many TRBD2 TGTGCCAGCAGCCCAACTAGCGGGAGGGCCGTCGCAGATACGCAGTATTTT CASSPTSGRAVADTQYF
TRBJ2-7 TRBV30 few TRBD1 TGTGCCTGGAGCTTTAACAGGGGGGACTACGAGCAGTACTTC CAWSFNRGDYEQYF
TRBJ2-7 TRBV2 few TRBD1 TGTGCCAGCAGTGAAGCGGCAGGGGGCAAATGGTACGAGCAGTACTTC CASSEAAGGKWYEQYF
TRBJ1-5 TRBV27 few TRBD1 TGTGCCAGCAGTTCCAAGGTGATACAGGGGTCCCAATATAGCAATCAGCCCCAGCATTTT CASSSKVIQGSQYSNQPQHF
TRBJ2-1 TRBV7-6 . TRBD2 TGTGCCAGCAGCTTAGGTCGCGTTCGAGCGGGGGTCTCCAATGAGCAGTTCTTC CASSLGRVRAGVSNEQFF
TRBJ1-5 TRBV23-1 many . TGCGCCAGCAGTCATCCAGGGGATAGCAATCAGCCCCAGCATTTT CASSHPGDSNQPQHF
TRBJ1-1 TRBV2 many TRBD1 TGTGCCAGCAGGATGAGACAGGGACTGGGAACTGAAGCTTTCTTT CASRMRQGLGTEAFF
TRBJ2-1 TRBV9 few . TGTGCCAGCAGCGTAGATCTAGAAGCGTACAATGAGCAGTTCTTC CASSVDLEAYNEQFF
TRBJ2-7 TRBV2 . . TGTGCCAGCAGTGTTGTCTCCCTGGCTGTGGAGCAGTACTTC CASSVVSLAVEQYF
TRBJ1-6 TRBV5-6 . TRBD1 TGTGCCAGCAGCTTTAAAACAGGGGGAGGTAATTCACCCCTCCACTTT CASSFKTGGGNSPLHF
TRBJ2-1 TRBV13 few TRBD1 TGTGCCAGCAGACGAGGACAGGGAAGTTTAAATGAGCAGTTCTTC CASRRGQGSLNEQFF
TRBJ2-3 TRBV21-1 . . TGTGCCAGCAGCCCTTTACTAGGGAGCACAGATACGCAGTATTTT CASSPLLGSTDTQYF
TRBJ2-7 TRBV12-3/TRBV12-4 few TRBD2 TGTGCCAGCAGTTCCGGACTAGCGGATAGTTACGAGCAGTACTTC CASSSGLADSYEQYF
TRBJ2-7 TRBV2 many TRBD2 TGTGCCAGTGCAAAGGGGAAGCGGGGTTCGCACTACGAGCAGTACTTC CASAKGKRGSHYEQYF
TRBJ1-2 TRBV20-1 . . TGCAGTGCACTTCGGATTCGTGCCCAGATGAGAGGCTACACCTTC CSALRIRAQMRGYTF
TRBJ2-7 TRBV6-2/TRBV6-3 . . TGTGCCAGCAGTTACGTTTGGACTACCCAACTCTACGAGCAGTACTTC CASSYVWTTQLYEQYF
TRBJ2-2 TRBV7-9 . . TGTGCCAGCAGCCCTAGCGCAGGGGTTAAAACCGGGGAGCTGTTTTTT CASSPSAGVKTGELFF
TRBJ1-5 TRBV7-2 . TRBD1 TGTGCCAGCAGCTTGACAGGGTCCGGGGGCAATCAGCCCCAGCATTTT CASSLTGSGGNQPQHF
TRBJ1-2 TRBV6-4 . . TGTGCCAGCCTTGGTGTGGGGTTCGAGTATGGCTACACCTTC CASLGVGFEYGYTF
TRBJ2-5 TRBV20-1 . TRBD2 TGCAGTGCTAAGACTAGCGGTGCAGAGACCCAGTACTTC CSAKTSGAETQYF
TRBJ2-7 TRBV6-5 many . TGTGCCAGCAGTCAGGATACACCCTACGAGCAGTACTTC CASSQDTPYEQYF
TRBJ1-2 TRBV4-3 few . TGCGCCAGCAGCCCCCGGACGGGAGCTAACTATGGCTACACCTTC CASSPRTGANYGYTF
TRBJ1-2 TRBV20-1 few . TGCAGTGCTAGAGACCTGAAGGAGGATGGCTACACCTTC CSARDLKEDGYTF
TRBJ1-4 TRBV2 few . TGTGCCAGCAGTGAAAGGGAGAAACTGTTTTTT CASSEREKLFF
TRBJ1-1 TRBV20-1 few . TGCAGTGCTAGGGGGACGGTGAACACTGAAGCTTTCTTT CSARGTVNTEAFF
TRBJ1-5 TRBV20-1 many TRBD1 TGCAGTGCTAGACAGGGGGAGTTTCAGCCCCAGCATTTT CSARQGEFQPQHF
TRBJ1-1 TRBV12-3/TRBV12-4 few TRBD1 TGTGCCAGCAGTTTAACAGGGGGCGTAGGAACTGAAGCTTTCTTT CASSLTGGVGTEAFF
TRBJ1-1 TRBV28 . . TGTGCCAGCAGTTTAGAGTTTGAGGGTACTGAAGCTTTCTTT CASSLEFEGTEAFF
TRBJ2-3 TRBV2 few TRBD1 TGTGCCAGCAGGGAGGACAGGGAGATACCAGATACGCAGTATTTT CASREDREIPDTQYF
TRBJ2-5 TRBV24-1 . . TGTGCCACCAGTGATTCCCATAAAGAGACCCAGTACTTC CATSDSHKETQYF
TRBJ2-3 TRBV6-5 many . TGTGCCAGCTACTCCCCCCGGTCATCCACAGATACGCAGTATTTT CASYSPRSSTDTQYF
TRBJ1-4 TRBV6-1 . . TGTGCCAGCAGTCGACAGACTAGCGAAAAACTGTTTTTT CASSRQTSEKLFF
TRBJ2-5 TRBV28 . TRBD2 TGTGCCAGCAGACGTCCACTAGCGGGAGTTCAAGAGACCCAGTACTTC CASRRPLAGVQETQYF
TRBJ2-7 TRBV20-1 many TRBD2 TGCAGTGCTAGAGCGTCCGTGGGACTAGCGGGGGTCCCAGCCTACGAGCAGTACTTC CSARASVGLAGVPAYEQYF
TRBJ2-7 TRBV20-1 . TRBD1 TGCAGTGCTACCTCACAGTACAGGGGAAGCTACGAGCAGTACTTC CSATSQYRGSYEQYF
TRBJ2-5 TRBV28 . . TGTGCCAGCAGCTTCCTATCCGGGACCTTCGGTGAGACCCAGTACTTC CASSFLSGTFGETQYF
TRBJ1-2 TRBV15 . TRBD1 TGTGCCACCAGCAGAGACCGGACAGGGAGCGATGGCTACACCTTC CATSRDRTGSDGYTF
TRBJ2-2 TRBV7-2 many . TGTGCCAGCAGCCTACAGTCGAACACCGGGGAGCTGTTTTTT CASSLQSNTGELFF
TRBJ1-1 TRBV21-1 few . TGTGCCAGCAGCAAAAAAGACTGGGAGCTTATGAACACTGAAGCTTTCTTT CASSKKDWELMNTEAFF
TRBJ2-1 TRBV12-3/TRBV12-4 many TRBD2 TGTGCCAGCAGCCACGGGCTAGCGGGGAACGAGCAGTTCTTC CASSHGLAGNEQFF
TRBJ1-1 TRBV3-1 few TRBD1 TGTGCCAGCAGCCAAGTAGCTCCCGGACAGGCAAGGAACACTGAAGCTTTCTTT CASSQVAPGQARNTEAFF
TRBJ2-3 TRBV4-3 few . TGCGCCAGCAGCCAAGAACTCTGGTCAGATACGCAGTATTTT CASSQELWSDTQYF
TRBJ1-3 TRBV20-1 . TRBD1 TGCAGTGCAGGACAGGGGGTCGGAAACACCATATATTTT CSAGQGVGNTIYF
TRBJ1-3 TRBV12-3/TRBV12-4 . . TGTGCCAGCAGTCGGACAAACATCGTCTCTGGAAACACCATATATTTT CASSRTNIVSGNTIYF
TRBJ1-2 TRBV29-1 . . TGCAGCACTGGATGGGGAAGCTATGGCTACACCTTC CSTGWGSYGYTF
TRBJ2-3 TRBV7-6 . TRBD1 TGTGCCAGCAGCACAGGACAGGGGGAGGCAGATACGCAGTATTTT CASSTGQGEADTQYF
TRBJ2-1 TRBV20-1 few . TGCAGTGCTAGAGATAGAGGGGGGTATATCAATGAGCAGTTCTTC CSARDRGGYINEQFF
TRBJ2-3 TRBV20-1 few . TGCAGTGCTAGAGGCGGGGTTAGCACAGATACGCAGTATTTT CSARGGVSTDTQYF
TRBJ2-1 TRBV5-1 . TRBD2 TGCGCCAGCAGCTTCGGGGGGGCCGGGCCTACCTACAATGAGCAGTTCTTC CASSFGGAGPTYNEQFF
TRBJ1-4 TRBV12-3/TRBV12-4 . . TGTGCCAGCAGTTTACCCATAACGTTCACCGACAGGCTAAATGAAAAACTGTTTTTT CASSLPITFTDRLNEKLFF
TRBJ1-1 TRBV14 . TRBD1 TGTGCCAGCAGCCGGCCGGGACAGCCGTTTGAAGCTTTCTTT CASSRPGQPFEAFF
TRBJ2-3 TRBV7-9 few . TGTGCCAGCAGCCTCCGGACTCATACGCAGTATTTT CASSLRTHTQYF
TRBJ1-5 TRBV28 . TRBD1 TGTGCCAGCAGTTCCTATCGACAGGGGGGGAATCAGCCCCAGCATTTT CASSSYRQGGNQPQHF